The T cell receptor (beta chain) under discussion was sequenced for a study of type 1 regulatory T cells. In the study overall: An in vitro protocol generated T-allo10, a Tr1-enriched, alloantigen-specific CD4 T cell product.

This clonotype was observed once. Its antigen is unidentified. The graft donor-derived T-allo10 cells reportedly recognize host alloantigens, are anergic, and suppress alloantigen-specifically. V was shortened by 1 base and J by 6 bases, with 21 bases between the two germline ends. CDR1 KGHSH and CDR2 LQKENI come from the germline V gene. This CDR3 has 17 residues. TCRdb reprocessed the reads via MiXCR and lists one record per CDR3 protein. The sample lists 60,000 to 70,000 distinct CDR3 sequences; 63% were seen once. The material sequenced was cultured T cells, either the whole culture or a sorted T cell fraction (not recorded which). Subset of the sample: Tr1-enriched cell product generated in vitro against host alloantigens. This clonotype was sampled from a human donor in good health. V usage is TRBV18 and J usage is TRBJ2-5, with a tentative D call TRBD2 (5 bases). CDR3 loop: CASSPLIDGVAPKTQYF. The CDR3 bases are TGTGCCAGCTCACCACTCATAGACGGGGTGGCCCCTAAGACCCAGTACTTC.